This T cell receptor (beta chain) comes out of a study of OX40 agonist ivuxolimab in advanced cancers. Germline CDR1 reads SGHNT; CDR2 reads YENEEA. The CDR3 covers 14 residues. V shed 4 bases and J 8 bases; nucleotides not matched to a gene: 6. The study's findings and limits: People who partly responded at 0.1-3.0 mg/kg had some of the least clonal expansion seen.

Systemic immunosuppression or a history of autoimmune disease excluded patients. Of note for this clone: Its antigen is currently unknown.

Here immunoSEQ multiplex PCR was the method, and the copy in TCRdb shows in-frame clones only, minus some. The table includes roughly 14,000 clones, 80% detected once. This TCR was recovered from an adult with an advanced solid tumor such as melanoma, head and neck, liver or kidney cancer. The sample was CD4+ or CD8+ T cells sorted from blood, taken in a trial of the OX40 agonist ivuxolimab. The V and J genes are TRBV11-3 and TRBJ2-1, with 9 nucleotides matching TRBD1. CDR3 sequence reads: CASSSRDREDEQFF. The CDR3 DNA reads as TGTGCCAGCAGCTCCCGGGACAGGGAGGATGAGCAGTTCTTC.